A single T cell receptor (beta chain) is shown here with its context. The study counted Cohort 3 donors as recovered given two negative PCRs, clearance, or symptom resolution. The V end lost 3 bases, the J end lost 2 bases, and 13 bases lay between the germline ends. This CDR3 has 15 amino acids. CDR1 is MDHEN and CDR2 is SYDVKM in the germline V gene. The sample comes from a study of blood T cell repertoires in COVID-19. Sequenced by immunoSEQ multiplex PCR; TCRdb stores in-frame clones only, minus some. The sample shows fewer than 450,000 clones, 85% to 90% of them seen only once. The V call is TRBV28, the J call TRBJ2-5; D is possibly TRBD1 (5 bases). The sequencing input was PBMCs or T cells enriched from blood (not recorded which). This receptor was identified in a woman between 18 and 29 years old who had recovered from COVID-19. CDR3 nucleotide sequence: TGTGCCAGCAGTTTCCTGCAGGGATCACAAGAGACCCAGTACTTC. Its translation: CASSFLQGSQETQYF.